This T cell receptor (beta chain) was sequenced during a study of blood T cell repertoires in COVID-19. Overall study: Some COVID-19 samples were acute and others convalescent; all came from the United States, Italy and Spain.

Enrolled during active infection, Seattle patients were then followed longitudinally. This clone was counted a single time. The CDR3 is 16 amino acids. With V trimmed by 3 bases and J by 5 bases, 11 bases remained unmatched. The germline V gene encodes CDR1 SGHNT and CDR2 YENEEA. Sequencing was performed with immunoSEQ multiplex PCR; in TCRdb, only in-frame clones are kept and a portion is missing. This table holds approximately 350,000 clones, 89% found once. Sequencing was performed on peripheral blood. The V and J genes are TRBV11-3 and TRBJ2-5; 8 positions match TRBD2. The clonotype originates from a woman aged 25 to 39 with COVID-19, enrolled during active disease. The CDR3 nucleotides are TGTGCCAGCAGCTTTCCACGGGCTAGCGGGCACGAGACCCAGTACTTC. This sequence encodes CASSFPRASGHETQYF.